The rows below give T cell receptor beta chains drawn from one sample of a study of T cell responses to AZD1222 COVID-19 vaccine. Assay used: immunoSEQ multiplex PCR; TCRdb lists only in-frame clones, some missing. The sample carries roughly 180,000 clones, approximately 86% recorded once. The sequencing used peripheral blood, collected on day 0 of AZD1222 vaccination. Receptors originate from an adult in good health. CDR3s include the opening cysteine and the closing phenylalanine or tryptophan. Fields, in order: D gene, V gene, CDR3 length, J gene, CDR3 protein. A D gene is named only where the DNA matches it firmly.

D gene: .
V gene: TRBV6-5
CDR3 length: 14
J gene: TRBJ1-2
CDR3 protein: CASSYRGRTYGYTF

D gene: .
V gene: TRBV5-1
CDR3 length: 14
J gene: TRBJ1-3
CDR3 protein: CASRSAGDGNTIYF

D gene: .
V gene: TRBV7-2
CDR3 length: 15
J gene: TRBJ2-1
CDR3 protein: CASSFPIRDHNEQFF

D gene: TRBD2
V gene: TRBV6-6
CDR3 length: 17
J gene: TRBJ2-3
CDR3 protein: CASSRSGLAGVPDTQYF

D gene: TRBD2
V gene: TRBV2
CDR3 length: 16
J gene: TRBJ2-7
CDR3 protein: CASSEGASGGIYEQYF

D gene: .
V gene: TRBV11-2
CDR3 length: 19
J gene: TRBJ1-2
CDR3 protein: CASSGRPGSRQAIHYGYTF

D gene: .
V gene: TRBV15
CDR3 length: 15
J gene: TRBJ2-7
CDR3 protein: CATSRERGRSYEQYF

D gene: TRBD1
V gene: TRBV4-1
CDR3 length: 13
J gene: TRBJ1-2
CDR3 protein: CASSQAQGYGYTF

D gene: TRBD1
V gene: TRBV24-1
CDR3 length: 17
J gene: TRBJ1-2
CDR3 protein: CATSGIRTGPSNYGYTF

D gene: .
V gene: TRBV30
CDR3 length: 14
J gene: TRBJ2-1
CDR3 protein: CAWRLAGASNEQFF

D gene: .
V gene: TRBV28
CDR3 length: 13
J gene: TRBJ1-2
CDR3 protein: CASSFEWGYGYTF

D gene: .
V gene: TRBV9
CDR3 length: 14
J gene: TRBJ1-1
CDR3 protein: CASSSSHRNTEAFF

D gene: TRBD2
V gene: TRBV12-5
CDR3 length: 12
J gene: TRBJ2-1
CDR3 protein: CASAGGDNEQFF

D gene: .
V gene: TRBV28
CDR3 length: 15
J gene: TRBJ1-6
CDR3 protein: CASSAPGTGQSPLHF

D gene: .
V gene: TRBV6-7
CDR3 length: 15
J gene: TRBJ2-7
CDR3 protein: CASRKSGQGSYEQYF

D gene: TRBD1
V gene: TRBV27
CDR3 length: 15
J gene: TRBJ1-6
CDR3 protein: CASRPQGVYNSPLHF

D gene: .
V gene: TRBV28
CDR3 length: 14
J gene: TRBJ1-1
CDR3 protein: CASSLLGGGTEAFF

D gene: .
V gene: TRBV9
CDR3 length: 14
J gene: TRBJ2-6
CDR3 protein: CASSGGVGANVLTF

D gene: .
V gene: TRBV6-6
CDR3 length: 13
J gene: TRBJ1-5
CDR3 protein: CASSYSWGLPQHF

D gene: .
V gene: TRBV9
CDR3 length: 13
J gene: TRBJ2-7
CDR3 protein: CASSVGGEYEQYF

D gene: .
V gene: TRBV5-6
CDR3 length: 13
J gene: TRBJ1-2
CDR3 protein: CASSLKGRDGYTF

D gene: .
V gene: TRBV7-2
CDR3 length: 15
J gene: TRBJ1-5
CDR3 protein: CASSLARGLNQPQHF